This is a list of T cell receptor beta chains from one sample in a study of memory CD4+ T cells and cytomegalovirus serostatus. Generated by immunoSEQ multiplex PCR, the TCRdb table keeps only in-frame clones and is missing some. The top ten clones hold approximately 0.59% of a sample with 50,000 or so clones, 82% of them seen once. Input material: memory CD4+ T cells from blood. The receptors were sampled from an adult in good health and CMV-seronegative. Both conserved end residues are part of each CDR3. A D gene is named only where the DNA matches it firmly. The listing skips clone size in some rows; elsewhere it reads once, few, many or a size class.

NA TRBJ1-4 TRBV7-2 NA CASSLDSATNEKLFF TGTGCCAGCAGCTTAGACAGCGCAACTAATGAAAAACTGTTTTTT
NA TRBJ1-3 TRBV6-1 NA CASTGTPGNTIYF TGTGCCAGCACAGGGACGCCTGGAAACACCATATATTTT
NA TRBJ1-1 TRBV9 TRBD1 CASSGRTGRAFF TGTGCCAGCAGCGGTCGGACAGGGAGAGCTTTCTTT
NA TRBJ1-5 TRBV7-2 NA CASSKRGKDQPQHF TGTGCCAGCAGCAAACGGGGGAAAGATCAGCCCCAGCATTTT
NA TRBJ2-5 TRBV28 TRBD1 CASSFSDRGQTQYF TGTGCCAGCAGTTTCTCGGACAGGGGTCAGACCCAGTACTTC
once TRBJ1-1 TRBV18 NA CASSPLQESNTEAFF TGTGCCAGCTCACCATTGCAGGAAAGTAACACTGAAGCTTTCTTT
NA TRBJ2-3 TRBV6-5 NA CASSYLSTDTQYF TGTGCCAGCAGTTACCTAAGTACAGATACGCAGTATTTT
NA TRBJ2-5 TRBV28 NA CASSVAGRYQETQYF TGTGCCAGCAGTGTAGCCGGGAGATATCAAGAGACCCAGTACTTC
NA TRBJ1-1 TRBV11-2 NA CASSSLKGGYTEAFF TGTGCCAGCAGCTCCTTGAAGGGGGGGTACACTGAAGCTTTCTTT
NA TRBJ1-2 TRBV5-6 TRBD1 CASARQGNNYGYTF TGTGCCAGCGCCCGACAGGGGAATAACTATGGCTACACCTTC
NA TRBJ1-1 TRBV5-1 NA CASRLEGGRNTEAFF TGCGCCAGCAGGTTGGAGGGTGGGCGGAACACTGAAGCTTTCTTT
NA TRBJ1-2 TRBV7-2 TRBD1 CASSLGGTGVNYGYTF TGTGCCAGCAGCTTAGGAGGGACAGGGGTGAACTATGGCTACACCTTC
NA TRBJ1-6 TRBV28 TRBD1 CASKGGTGYSPLHF TGTGCCAGCAAGGGTGGGACAGGGTATTCACCCCTCCACTTT
few TRBJ1-2 TRBV2 NA CASSEMVTNYGYTF TGTGCCAGCAGTGAAATGGTCACGAACTATGGCTACACCTTC
once TRBJ1-1 TRBV5-1 TRBD1 CASSETGFTEAFF TGCGCCAGCAGCGAGACAGGGTTCACTGAAGCTTTCTTT
NA TRBJ2-7 TRBV11-1 NA CASTEGTRYSYEQYF TGTGCCAGCACCGAGGGGACTCGATACTCCTACGAGCAGTACTTC
NA TRBJ1-5 TRBV7-2 TRBD1 CASSLVQGNQPQHF TGTGCCAGCAGCTTAGTACAGGGGAATCAGCCCCAGCATTTT
NA TRBJ1-2 TRBV18 NA CASSLQQGAANYGYTF TGTGCCAGCTCGCTTCAACAGGGAGCGGCGAACTATGGCTACACCTTC
NA TRBJ1-5 TRBV10-3 NA CAISESRGISQPQHF TGTGCCATCAGTGAGTCGAGGGGGATTTCTCAGCCCCAGCATTTT
NA TRBJ2-3 TRBV7-9 TRBD2 CASSSVAGDTDTQYF TGTGCCAGCAGCTCCGTAGCGGGGGACACAGATACGCAGTATTTT
once TRBJ1-1 TRBV7-9 NA CASSLGSGHNLNTEAFF TGTGCCAGCAGCTTAGGTTCGGGACATAATCTGAACACTGAAGCTTTCTTT
NA TRBJ2-7 TRBV11-2 NA CVSSLRRDTEQYF TGTGTCAGCAGCTTGAGAAGGGATACCGAGCAGTACTTC